This T cell receptor beta chain was documented in a study of blood T cell repertoires in COVID-19 (dated by TCRdb to 2018 to 2020). Regarding the research as a whole: Collaborator samples came from the United States, Italy and Spain and covered acute and convalescent phases of COVID-19. The material from the prospective study consisted of cDNA or gDNA derived from T cells, B-cell-depleted T cells, or PBMCs. HLA class I and class II types, where available, came from metadata supplied by the sample provider rather than from assay-based typing. Samples came from the ongoing ImmuneRACE study (first 160 participants) plus 1,254 subjects from 6 global collaborators. The dataset comprised deeply sampled blood TCRbeta repertoires from subjects exposed to, actively infected with, or recovered from COVID-19. Sample metadata almost always included a de-identified subject ID, COVID-19 status, age in years and sex. The repertoires were made available in a free public database intended to serve as a resource for research on the immune response to SARS-CoV-2. Points the paper makes about the study in general: The amount of clinical and demographic metadata varied by source and participant and was provided uncurated.

Participants in the prospective study were aged about 18 to 95 years, lived in 24 United States geographic areas, and enrolled through a virtual design. Cohort assignment in the prospective study relied on participant-reported clinical history from a screening survey and a study questionnaire. For ImmuneRACE Cohort 3, a participant was defined as recovered based on two consecutive negative NP/OP PCR tests, clearance by a healthcare professional, or resolution of symptoms. In the prospective study, mobile phlebotomists collected whole blood, serum and a nasopharyngeal or oropharyngeal swab from each participant. Additional blood draws and questionnaires over an approximately two-month period could optionally be provided by prospective study participants. Blood samples from the prospective study were shipped frozen or at room temperature prior to DNA extraction. Details on this clone: Its antigen is not yet known. Per-base quality was not reported, and no clone a single base away is much larger than it.

TCRbeta CDR3 regions were amplified from genomic DNA by means of the immunoSEQ Assay, a bias-controlled multiplex PCR. For the original study's pipeline: The number of nucleated cells in each sample was estimated from the amplification of reference gene primers within the assay. Sequence reads were collapsed and filtered to measure the absolute abundance of every unique TCRbeta CDR3 rearrangement. Productive Simpson clonality was computed per sample as the square root of Simpson's diversity index over productive rearrangements. The table was pulled from immuneACCESS by TCRdb, which kept in-frame rearrangements only. Such tables lose some clones; where checked, under half of the loss comes from unresolved V genes, and the rest has no known cause. From that table come the V and J calls and clone size; the DNA was used to work out D and trimming. A total of 310,000 or so clones appear in this sample, around 90% of them only once. In total, the top ten clones hold more than 8.5% of the sample.

V lost 0 bases and J lost 1 base, and the count of bases not matched to a germline gene is 1. Its CDR3 holds 17 amino acids, cysteine through phenylalanine. Solely the CDR3 DNA is kept, with 51 bases framed from the first base. CDR1 and CDR2 are read off the germline V gene as SGHTS and YDEGEE. The sequence joins TRBV5-8 to TRBJ2-2; 12 central bases correspond to TRBD2. Input material: PBMCs or T cells enriched from blood (not recorded which). The TCR originated in a woman aged 18-29 years who had recovered from COVID-19. The CDR3 here reads CASSLATSGGNTGELFF. In nucleotides, the sequence is TGTGCCAGCAGCTTGGCGACTAGCGGGGGGAACACCGGGGAGCTGTTTTTT. When the CDR3 is completed using the reference TRBV5-8 and TRBJ2-2 genes on either side, the full variable domain is EAGVTQSPTHLIKTRGQQATLRCSPISGHTSVYWYQQALGLGLQFLLWYDEGEERNRGNFPPRFSGRQFPNYSSELNVNALELEDSALYLCASSLATSGGNTGELFFGEGSRLTVL.